This TCR beta chain was identified during a study of blood T cell repertoires in COVID-19. Across the study: Nucleic acid was either cDNA or gDNA, and it came from T cells, B-cell-depleted T cells, or PBMCs.

Clones were read by immunoSEQ multiplex PCR, and TCRdb kept only the in-frame ones, dropping some. The sample includes a few hundred thousand clones, about 85% seen only once; the top ten take around 1%. Seattle participants joined during active infection and were tracked over time. J gave up 4 bases and V 7 bases, and 6 bases lay outside the gene matches. CDR3 length: 13 residues. Germline V lookup: CDR1 MNHEY, CDR2 SMNVEV (reference sequence). The TCR originated in a human donor with COVID-19, enrolled during active disease. The donor label of this sample is uncertain. The chain carries TRBV27 and TRBJ1-2; 7 positions agree with TRBD1. Material for sequencing was peripheral blood. The CDR3 DNA reads as TGTGCCAGCACGAACAGGGGAAGCTATGGCTACACCTTC. It yields the protein CASTNRGSYGYTF.